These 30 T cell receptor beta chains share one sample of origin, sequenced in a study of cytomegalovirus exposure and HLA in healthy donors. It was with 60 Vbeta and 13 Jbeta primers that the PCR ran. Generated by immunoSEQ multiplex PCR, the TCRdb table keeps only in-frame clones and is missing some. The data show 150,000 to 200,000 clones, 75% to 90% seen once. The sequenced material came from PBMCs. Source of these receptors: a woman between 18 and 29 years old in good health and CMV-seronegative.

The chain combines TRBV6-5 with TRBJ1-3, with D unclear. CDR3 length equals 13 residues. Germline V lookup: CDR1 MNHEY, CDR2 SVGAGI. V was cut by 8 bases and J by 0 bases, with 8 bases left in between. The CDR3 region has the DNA TGTGCCAGCGCAGGTTACTCTGGAAACACCATATATTTT. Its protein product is CASAGYSGNTIYF.

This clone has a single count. CDR3 DNA sequence: TGTGCCAGCAGTATCCGCGGGCTAGCGAACTACGAGCAGTACTTC. This sequence encodes CASSIRGLANYEQYF. This chain joins TRBV27 and TRBJ2-7, with D tentatively TRBD2 (6 bases). The germline gives CDR1 MNHEY, CDR2 SMNVEV (reference sequence). Trimming left V 5 bases short and J 3 bases short, with 17 bases between. The CDR3 covers 15 residues.

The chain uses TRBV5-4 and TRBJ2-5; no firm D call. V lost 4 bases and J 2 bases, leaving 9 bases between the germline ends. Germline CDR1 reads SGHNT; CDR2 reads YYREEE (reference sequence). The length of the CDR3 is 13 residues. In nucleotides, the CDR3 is TGTGCCAGCAGCCCGAACACGCAAGAGACCCAGTACTTC. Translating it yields CASSPNTQETQYF. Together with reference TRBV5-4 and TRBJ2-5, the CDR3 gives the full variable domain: ETGVTQSPTHLIKTRGQQVTLRCSSQSGHNTVSWYQQALGQGPQFIFQYYREEENGRGNFPPRFSGLQFPNYSSELNVNALELDDSALYLCASSPNTQETQYFGPGTRLLVL.

In DNA form, the CDR3 reads TGTGCCAGCAGTCCCGGGACAGCGGTGTACGAGCAGTACTTC. The encoded protein is CASSPGTAVYEQYF. This chain links TRBV6-5 with TRBJ2-7; 7 nucleotides align to TRBD1. Germline V gene lookup returns CDR1 MNHEY and CDR2 SVGAGI. The CDR3 contains 14 residues. Germline trimming cut 5 bases from V and 4 bases from J; bases unmatched to any gene: 8.

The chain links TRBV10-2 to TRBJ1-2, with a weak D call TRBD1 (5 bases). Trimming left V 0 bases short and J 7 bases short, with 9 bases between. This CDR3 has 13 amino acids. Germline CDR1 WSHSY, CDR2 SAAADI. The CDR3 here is CASSESGGRGYTF. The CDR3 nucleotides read TGCGCCAGCAGTGAGTCGGGGGGTCGTGGCTACACCTTC.

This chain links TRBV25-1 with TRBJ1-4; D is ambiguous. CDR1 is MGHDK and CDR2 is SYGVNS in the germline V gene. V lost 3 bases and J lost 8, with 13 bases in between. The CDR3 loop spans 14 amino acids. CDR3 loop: CASSESRAGEKLFF. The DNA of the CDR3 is TGTGCCAGCAGTGAGAGCCGGGCGGGGGAAAAACTGTTTTTT.

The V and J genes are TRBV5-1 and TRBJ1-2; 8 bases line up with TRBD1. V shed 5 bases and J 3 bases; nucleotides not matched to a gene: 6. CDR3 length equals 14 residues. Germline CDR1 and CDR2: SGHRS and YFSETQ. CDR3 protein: CASRTGVVDYGYTF. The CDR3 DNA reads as TGCGCCAGCAGGACAGGGGTAGTGGACTATGGCTACACCTTC.

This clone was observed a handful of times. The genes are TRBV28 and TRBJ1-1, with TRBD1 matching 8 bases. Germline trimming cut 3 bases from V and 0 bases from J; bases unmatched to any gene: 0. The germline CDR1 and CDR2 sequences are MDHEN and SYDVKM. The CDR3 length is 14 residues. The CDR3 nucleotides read TGTGCCAGCAGTTTGACAGGGGTGAACACTGAAGCTTTCTTT. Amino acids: CASSLTGVNTEAFF.

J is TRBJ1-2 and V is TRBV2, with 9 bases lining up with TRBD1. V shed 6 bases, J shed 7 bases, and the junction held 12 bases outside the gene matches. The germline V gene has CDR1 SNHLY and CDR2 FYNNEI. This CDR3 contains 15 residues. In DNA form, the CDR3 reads TGTGCCAGCAGCGATACGCCCGGGACAGGGAGTGGCTACACCTTC. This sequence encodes CASSDTPGTGSGYTF.

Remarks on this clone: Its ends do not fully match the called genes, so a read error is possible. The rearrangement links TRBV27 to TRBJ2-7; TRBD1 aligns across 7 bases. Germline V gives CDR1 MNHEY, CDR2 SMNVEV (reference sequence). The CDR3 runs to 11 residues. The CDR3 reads CASRDRTGWHF. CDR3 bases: TGTGCCAGCAGGGATCGGACAGGTTGGCACTTC.

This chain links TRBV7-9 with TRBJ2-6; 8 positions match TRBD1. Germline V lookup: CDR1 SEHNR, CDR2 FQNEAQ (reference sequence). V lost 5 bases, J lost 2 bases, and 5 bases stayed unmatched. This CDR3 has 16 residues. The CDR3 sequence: CASSPGQGAGANVLTF. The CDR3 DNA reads TGTGCCAGCAGCCCCGGACAGGGTGCTGGGGCCAACGTCCTGACTTTC.

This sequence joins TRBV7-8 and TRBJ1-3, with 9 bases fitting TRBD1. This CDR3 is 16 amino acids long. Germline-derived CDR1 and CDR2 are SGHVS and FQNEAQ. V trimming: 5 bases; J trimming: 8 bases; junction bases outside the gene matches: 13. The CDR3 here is CASSPRPGQGADTIYF. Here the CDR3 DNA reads TGTGCCAGCAGCCCCCGACCGGGACAGGGCGCGGACACCATATATTTT.

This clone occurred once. The CDR3 region is CASSLASGNVEQFF. CDR3 coding DNA: TGTGCCAGCAGCTTAGCGTCGGGGAATGTTGAGCAGTTCTTC. The chain recombines TRBV7-9 with TRBJ2-1, with D maybe TRBD2 (5 bases). The CDR3 length is 14 residues. From germline, CDR1 is SEHNR and CDR2 FQNEAQ (reference sequence). With 0 bases removed from V and 9 bases from J, the gap between germline ends came to 12 bases. The complete variable domain, with remaining parts taken from reference TRBV7-9 and TRBJ2-1, reads DTGVSQNPRHKITKRGQNVTFRCDPISEHNRLYWYRQTLGQGPEFLTYFQNEAQLEKSRLLSDRFSAERPKGSFSTLEIQRTEQGDSAMYLCASSLASGNVEQFFGPGTRLTVL.

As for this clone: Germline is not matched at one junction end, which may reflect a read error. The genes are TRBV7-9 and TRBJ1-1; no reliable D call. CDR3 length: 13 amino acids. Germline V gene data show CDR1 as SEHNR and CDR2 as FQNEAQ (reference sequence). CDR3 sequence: CSSSPSRNTEAFF. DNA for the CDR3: TGTTCCAGCAGCCCGAGTAGGAACACTGAAGCTTTCTTT.

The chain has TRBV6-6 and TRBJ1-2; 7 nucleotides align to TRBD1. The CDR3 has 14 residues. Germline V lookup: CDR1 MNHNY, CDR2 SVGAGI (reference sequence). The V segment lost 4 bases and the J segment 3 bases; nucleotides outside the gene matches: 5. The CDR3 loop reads CASSSSQGHYGYTF. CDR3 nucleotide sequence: TGTGCCAGCAGTTCATCACAGGGGCACTATGGCTACACCTTC.

This chain's CDR3 is CASGQESSYNEQFF. The CDR3 nucleotides read TGCGCCAGCGGACAGGAGAGCTCCTACAATGAGCAGTTCTTC. The V gene is TRBV5-1, the J gene TRBJ2-1; 7 bases map to TRBD1. Looked up from germline, CDR1 is SGHRS and CDR2 is YFSETQ. CDR3 length: 14 residues. Germline trimming cut 7 bases from V and 0 bases from J; bases unmatched to any gene: 4.

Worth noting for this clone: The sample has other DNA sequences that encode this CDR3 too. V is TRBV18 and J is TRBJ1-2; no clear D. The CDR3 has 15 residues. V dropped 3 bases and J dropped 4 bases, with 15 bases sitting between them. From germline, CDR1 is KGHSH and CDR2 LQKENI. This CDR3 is CASSPGTGTSYGYTF. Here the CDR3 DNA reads TGTGCCAGCTCACCCGGCACGGGTACCTCCTATGGCTACACCTTC.

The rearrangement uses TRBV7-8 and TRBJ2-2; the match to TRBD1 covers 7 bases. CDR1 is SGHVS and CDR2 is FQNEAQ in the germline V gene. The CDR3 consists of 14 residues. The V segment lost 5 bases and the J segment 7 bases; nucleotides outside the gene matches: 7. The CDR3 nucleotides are TGTGCCAGCAGCGGACAGGCGGATAGCGGGGAGCTGTTTTTT. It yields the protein CASSGQADSGELFF. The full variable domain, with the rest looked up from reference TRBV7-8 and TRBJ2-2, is GAGVSQSPRYKVAKRGQDVALRCDPISGHVSLFWYQQALGQGPEFLTYFQNEAQLDKSGLPSDRFFAERPEGSVSTLKIQRTQQEDSAVYLCASSGQADSGELFFGEGSRLTVL.

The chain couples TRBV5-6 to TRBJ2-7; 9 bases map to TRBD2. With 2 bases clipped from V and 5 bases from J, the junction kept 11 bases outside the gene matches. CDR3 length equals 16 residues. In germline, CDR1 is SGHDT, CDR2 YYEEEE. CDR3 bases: TGTGCCAGCAGCTTCCTAGCGGGGCCCCTTACCCACGAGCAGTACTTC. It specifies CASSFLAGPLTHEQYF.

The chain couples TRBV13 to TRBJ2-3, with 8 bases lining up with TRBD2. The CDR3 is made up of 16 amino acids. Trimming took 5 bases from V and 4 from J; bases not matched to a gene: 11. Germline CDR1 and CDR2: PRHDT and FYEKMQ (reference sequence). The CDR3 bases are TGTGCCAGCAGCAATTTCGGGGGGGCTGGGGCAGATACGCAGTATTTT. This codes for CASSNFGGAGADTQYF. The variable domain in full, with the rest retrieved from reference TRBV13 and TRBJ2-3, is AAGVIQSPRHLIKEKRETATLKCYPIPRHDTVYWYQQGPGQDPQFLISFYEKMQSDKGSIPDRFSAQQFSDYHSELNMSSLELGDSALYFCASSNFGGAGADTQYFGPGTRLTVL.

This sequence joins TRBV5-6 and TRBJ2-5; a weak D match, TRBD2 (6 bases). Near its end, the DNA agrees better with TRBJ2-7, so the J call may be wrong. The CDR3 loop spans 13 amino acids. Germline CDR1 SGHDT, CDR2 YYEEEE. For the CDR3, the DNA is TGTGCCAGCAGCTTTAGGAGGGCCTACGAGCAGTACTTC. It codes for CASSFRRAYEQYF.

The CDR3 sequence: CAWSQGTDQPQHF. The CDR3 nucleotides are TGTGCCTGGAGTCAGGGGACGGATCAGCCCCAGCATTTT. This chain joins TRBV30 and TRBJ1-5; perhaps TRBD1 as D (6 bases). Deletions cut 2 bases from V and 5 bases from J, with 10 bases between. Germline CDR1 is GTSNPN and CDR2 is SVGIG (reference sequence). This CDR3 region has 13 residues.

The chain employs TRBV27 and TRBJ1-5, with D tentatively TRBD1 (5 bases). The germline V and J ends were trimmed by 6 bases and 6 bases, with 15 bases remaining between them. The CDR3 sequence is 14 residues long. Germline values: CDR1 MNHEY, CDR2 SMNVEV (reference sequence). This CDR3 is CASSSAQGSQPQHF. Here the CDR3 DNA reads TGTGCCAGCAGCTCCGCGCAGGGCAGTCAGCCCCAGCATTTT.

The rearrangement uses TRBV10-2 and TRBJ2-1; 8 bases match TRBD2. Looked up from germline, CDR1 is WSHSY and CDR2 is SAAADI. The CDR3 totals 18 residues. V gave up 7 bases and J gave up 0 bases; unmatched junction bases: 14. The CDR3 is CASTGLAPRGSSYNEQFF. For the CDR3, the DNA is TGCGCCAGCACCGGACTAGCCCCAAGGGGAAGCTCCTACAATGAGCAGTTCTTC.

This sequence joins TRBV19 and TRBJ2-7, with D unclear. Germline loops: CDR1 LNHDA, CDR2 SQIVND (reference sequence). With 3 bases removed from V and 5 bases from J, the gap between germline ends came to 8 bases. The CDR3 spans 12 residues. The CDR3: CASSIYRDEQYF. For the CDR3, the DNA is TGTGCCAGTAGTATTTACAGAGACGAGCAGTACTTC.

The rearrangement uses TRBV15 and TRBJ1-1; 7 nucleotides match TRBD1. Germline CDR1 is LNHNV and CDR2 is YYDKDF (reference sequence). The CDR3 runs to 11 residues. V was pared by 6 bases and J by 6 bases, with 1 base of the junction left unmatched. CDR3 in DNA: TGTGCCACCAGACAGGGGCCTGAAGCTTTCTTT. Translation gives CATRQGPEAFF.

The CDR3 region has the DNA TGCGCCAGCAGTGACCGGACAGGGTTGTCACCCCTCCACTTT. Its translation is CASSDRTGLSPLHF. The chain has TRBV5-1 and TRBJ1-6; 8 nucleotides match TRBD1. The length of the CDR3 is 14 residues. J was trimmed by 10 bases and V by 5 bases; bases with no gene match: 8. Per the germline V gene, CDR1 is SGHRS and CDR2 is YFSETQ.

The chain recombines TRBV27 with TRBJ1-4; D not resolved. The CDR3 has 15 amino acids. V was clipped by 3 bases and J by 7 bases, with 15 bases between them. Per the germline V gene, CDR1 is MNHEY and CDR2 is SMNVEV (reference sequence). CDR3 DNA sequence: TGTGCCAGCAGTTTTTCGTCAGCGATACGTGAAAAACTGTTTTTT. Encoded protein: CASSFSSAIREKLFF.

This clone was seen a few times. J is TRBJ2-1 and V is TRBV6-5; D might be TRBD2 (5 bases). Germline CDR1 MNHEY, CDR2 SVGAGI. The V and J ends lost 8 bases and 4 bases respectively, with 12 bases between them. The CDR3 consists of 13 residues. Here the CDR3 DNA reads TGTGCCAGCTCACCCAGAGGGTACAATGAGCAGTTCTTC. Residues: CASSPRGYNEQFF.

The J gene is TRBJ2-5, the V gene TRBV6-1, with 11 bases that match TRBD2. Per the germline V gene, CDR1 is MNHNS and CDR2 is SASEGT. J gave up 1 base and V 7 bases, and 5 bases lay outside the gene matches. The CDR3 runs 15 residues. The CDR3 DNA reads TGTGCCAGCACTAGACTAGCGGGAAGCCAAGAGACCCAGTACTTC. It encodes CASTRLAGSQETQYF.